These 4 T cell receptor beta chains originate from one sample sequenced in a study of blood T cell repertoires in COVID-19. TCRdb's copy holds only in-frame clones and misses some; the assay was immunoSEQ multiplex PCR. The sample shows 90,000 or so clones, approximately 85% of them seen only once. Sequencing input: peripheral blood. These receptors originate from a human donor in a cohort sampled during active COVID-19.

The CDR3 DNA follows: TGTGCCAGCAGTTTCGCCTACGAGCAGTACTTC. It encodes CASSFAYEQYF. J is TRBJ2-7 and V is TRBV6-2 or TRBV6-3; unclear D gene. Trimming left V 4 bases short and J 2 bases short, with 3 bases between. The CDR3 totals 11 residues. Germline V lookup: CDR1 MNHEY, CDR2 SVGEGT.

The chain combines TRBV30 with TRBJ2-7, with 12 bases identical to TRBD2. The V gene end was trimmed by 3 bases and the J gene end by 1 base; junction bases not matched to a gene: 1. In germline, CDR1 is GTSNPN, CDR2 SVGIG (reference sequence). The CDR3 runs 14 residues. The CDR3 loop is CAWRGLAGSYEQYF. As DNA, the CDR3 is TGTGCCTGGAGAGGACTAGCGGGGTCCTACGAGCAGTACTTC.

The chain couples TRBV28 to TRBJ1-2; D perhaps matches TRBD1 (6 bases). V shed 4 bases and J shed 3 bases, with 12 bases lying between them. Germline values: CDR1 MDHEN, CDR2 SYDVKM. This CDR3 has 14 amino acids. This CDR3 reads CASSSGADYYGYTF. The CDR3 nucleotides read TGTGCCAGCAGTTCAGGGGCAGACTACTATGGCTACACCTTC.

The V and J genes are TRBV2 and TRBJ1-3; D gene unclear. V lost 2 bases to trimming and J lost 4 bases, with 6 bases between them. The CDR3 totals 13 residues. The germline V gene encodes CDR1 SNHLY and CDR2 FYNNEI. CDR3 loop: CASSEYGGNTIYF. The CDR3, as DNA: TGTGCCAGCAGTGAATACGGGGGAAACACCATATATTTT.